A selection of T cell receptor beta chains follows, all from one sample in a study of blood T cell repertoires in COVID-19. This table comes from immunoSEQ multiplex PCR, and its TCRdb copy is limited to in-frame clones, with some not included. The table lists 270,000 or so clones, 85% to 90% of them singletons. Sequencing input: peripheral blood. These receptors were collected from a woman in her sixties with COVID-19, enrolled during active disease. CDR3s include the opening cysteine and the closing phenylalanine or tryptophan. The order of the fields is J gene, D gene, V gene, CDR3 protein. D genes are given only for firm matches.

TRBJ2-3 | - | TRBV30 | CAWSVQWGTQYF
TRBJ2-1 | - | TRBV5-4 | CASSSYQRGGYNEQFF
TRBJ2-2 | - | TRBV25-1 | CASSDHTDTGELFF
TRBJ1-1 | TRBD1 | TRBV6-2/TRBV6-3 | CASSPPRGLNTEAFF
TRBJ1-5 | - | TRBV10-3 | CAISENTGTSNQPQHF
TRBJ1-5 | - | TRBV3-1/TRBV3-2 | CASSGGYSNQPQHF
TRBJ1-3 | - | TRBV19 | CASSIDRQTGNTIYF
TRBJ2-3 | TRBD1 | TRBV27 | CASSLGRGLYTDTQYF
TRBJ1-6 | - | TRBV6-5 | CASRDRRNSPLHF
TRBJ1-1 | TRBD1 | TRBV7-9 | CATSPRGELGNTEAFF
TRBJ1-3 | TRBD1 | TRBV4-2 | CASSPGPQGISGNTIYF
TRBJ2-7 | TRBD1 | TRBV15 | CATSRESVGTGISYEQYF
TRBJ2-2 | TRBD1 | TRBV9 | CASSARQGFTGELFF